These 10 T cell receptor beta chains share one sample of origin, sequenced in a study of blood T cell repertoires in COVID-19. Method: immunoSEQ multiplex PCR; TCRdb's copy keeps in-frame clones and lacks some. The top ten hold under 1.2% of the sample, which has about 350,000 clones, roughly 90% seen once. The sample was PBMCs or T cells enriched from blood (not recorded which). The receptors originated from a woman in her thirties who had been exposed to COVID-19.

The gene calls are TRBV18 and TRBJ1-5; 7 bases fit TRBD1. Trimming at V came to 4 bases and at J to 0 bases, leaving 3 bases not matched to a gene. Germline CDR1 and CDR2: KGHSH and LQKENI. The CDR3 consists of 15 residues. The CDR3 sequence: CASSLQGISNQPQHF. The DNA of the CDR3 is TGTGCCAGCTCACTACAGGGGATTAGCAATCAGCCCCAGCATTTT.

This chain connects TRBV9 to TRBJ2-7; a possible D gene is TRBD2 (5 bases). Germline CDR1 reads SGDLS; CDR2 reads YYNGEE. The V end lost 4 bases, the J end lost 2 bases, and 13 bases lay between the germline ends. The CDR3 contains 14 residues. The CDR3 sequence: CASSPGGTAYEQYF. The CDR3 DNA follows: TGTGCCAGCAGCCCCGGAGGAACAGCCTACGAGCAGTACTTC. Filled out from reference TRBV9 and TRBJ2-7, the complete variable domain reads DSGVTQTPKHLITATGQRVTLRCSPRSGDLSVYWYQQSLDQGLQFLIQYYNGEERAKGNILERFSAQQFPDLHSELNLSSLELGDSALYFCASSPGGTAYEQYFGPGTRLTVT.

The J gene is TRBJ1-1, the V gene TRBV4-1, with TRBD1 identical over 9 bases. The trim removed 0 bases at V and 0 bases at J, leaving 5 bases unmatched. Germline lookup yields CDR1 MGHRA and CDR2 YSYEKL. The CDR3 consists of 17 residues. This CDR3 reads CASSQDDRGLLNTEAFF. As DNA, the CDR3 is TGCGCCAGCAGCCAAGATGACAGGGGGTTGTTGAACACTGAAGCTTTCTTT.

The chain joins TRBV3-1 (or the pseudogene TRBV3-2) to TRBJ2-2; D may be TRBD1 (6 bases). CDR3 length: 13 amino acids. V shed 6 bases and J shed 4 bases, with 9 bases lying between them. CDR1 is LGHDT, CDR2 YNNKEL, per germline (reference sequence). DNA of the CDR3: TGTGCCAGCAGACTCAGGGGCACCGGGGAGCTGTTTTTT. It codes for CASRLRGTGELFF.

The chain employs TRBV5-1 and TRBJ2-7, with D possibly matching TRBD1 (6 bases). This CDR3 spans 15 amino acids. The V gene's germline CDR1 is SGHRS and CDR2 YFSETQ. Trimming pared 3 bases from V and 3 bases from J, leaving 16 bases between. CDR3: CASSYKPDSSYEQYF. CDR3 sequence (DNA): TGCGCCAGCAGCTACAAACCGGACAGCAGCTACGAGCAGTACTTC.

Points on this clone: Other DNA sequences in this specimen translate into the identical CDR3. The rearrangement joins TRBV28 to TRBJ1-5; TRBD1 agrees at 7 bases. The CDR3 runs 16 residues. Germline lookup yields CDR1 MDHEN and CDR2 SYDVKM. V was pared by 6 bases and J by 0 bases, with 8 bases of the junction left unmatched. The CDR3 DNA follows: TGTGCCAGCAGACTGACAGGGCCTTATAGCAATCAGCCCCAGCATTTT. This translates into CASRLTGPYSNQPQHF.

This chain links TRBV11-2 with TRBJ2-1, with TRBD1 as a possible D gene (7 bases). V was pared by 4 bases and J by 5 bases, with 18 bases between. The CDR3 sequence is 16 residues long. Germline values: CDR1 SGHAT, CDR2 FQNNGV. In DNA form, the CDR3 reads TGTGCCAGCAGCTCGGCAGGCAGGGGGGTTCACAATGAGCAGTTCTTC. Its protein product is CASSSAGRGVHNEQFF.

The chain employs TRBV7-7 and TRBJ2-2; TRBD2 matches at 14 bases. This CDR3 has 15 amino acids. Looked up from germline, CDR1 is SSHAT and CDR2 is FNYEAQ (reference sequence). V shed 5 bases and J 7 bases; nucleotides not matched to a gene: 3. The CDR3 DNA follows: TGTGCCAGCAGCGGGGGACTAGCGGGAGTCGGGGAGCTGTTTTTT. Amino acid sequence: CASSGGLAGVGELFF.

The CDR3 sequence: CASTDRGRGDTQYF. CDR3 coding DNA: TGTGCCAGTACGGACAGGGGGCGAGGAGATACGCAGTATTTT. V usage is TRBV19 and J usage is TRBJ2-3; TRBD1 matches at 11 bases. Germline V lookup: CDR1 LNHDA, CDR2 SQIVND (reference sequence). This CDR3 is built from 14 residues. V shed 7 bases and J 5 bases; nucleotides not matched to a gene: 5. The full variable domain, rest sourced from reference TRBV19 and TRBJ2-3, is DGGITQSPKYLFRKEGQNVTLSCEQNLNHDAMYWYRQDPGQGLRLIYYSQIVNDFQKGDIAEGYSVSREKKESFPLTVTSAQKNPTAFYLCASTDRGRGDTQYFGPGTRLTVL.

The rearrangement joins TRBV27 to TRBJ1-4; D is perhaps TRBD1 (5 bases). Germline assignment: CDR1 MNHEY and CDR2 SMNVEV (reference sequence). V lost 3 bases to trimming and J lost 4 bases, with 12 bases between them. CDR3 length: 15 residues. CDR3 amino acids: CASSFLGTGNEKLFF. The DNA for the CDR3 is TGTGCCAGCAGTTTTCTTGGTACAGGTAATGAAAAACTGTTTTTT.